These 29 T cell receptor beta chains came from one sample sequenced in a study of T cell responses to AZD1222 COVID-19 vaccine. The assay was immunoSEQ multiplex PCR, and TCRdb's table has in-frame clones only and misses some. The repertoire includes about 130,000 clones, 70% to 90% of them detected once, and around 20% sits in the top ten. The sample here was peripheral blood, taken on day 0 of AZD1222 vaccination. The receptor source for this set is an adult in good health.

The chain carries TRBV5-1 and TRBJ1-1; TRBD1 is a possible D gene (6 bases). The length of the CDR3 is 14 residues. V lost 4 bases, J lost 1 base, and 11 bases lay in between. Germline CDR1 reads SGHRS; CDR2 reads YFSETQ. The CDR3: CASSMDRQNTEAFF. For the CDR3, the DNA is TGCGCCAGCAGCATGGACAGACAGAACACTGAAGCTTTCTTT.

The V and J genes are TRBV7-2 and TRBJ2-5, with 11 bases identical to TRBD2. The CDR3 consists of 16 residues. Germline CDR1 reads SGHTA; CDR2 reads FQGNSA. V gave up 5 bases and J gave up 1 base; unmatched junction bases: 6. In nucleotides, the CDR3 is TGTGCCAGCAGCCCCAGGACTAGCGGGCCCCAAGAGACCCAGTACTTC. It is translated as CASSPRTSGPQETQYF. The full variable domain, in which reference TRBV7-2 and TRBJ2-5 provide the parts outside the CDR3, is GAGVSQSPSNKVTEKGKDVELRCDPISGHTALYWYRQSLGQGLEFLIYFQGNSAPDKSGLPSDRFSAERTGGSVSTLTIQRTQQEDSAVYLCASSPRTSGPQETQYFGPGTRLLVL.

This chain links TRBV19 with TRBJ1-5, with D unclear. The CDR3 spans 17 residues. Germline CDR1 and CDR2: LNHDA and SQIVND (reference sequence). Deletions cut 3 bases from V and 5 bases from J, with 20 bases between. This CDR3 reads CASSIYSVMSQYQPQHF. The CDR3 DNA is TGTGCCAGTAGTATTTACTCAGTTATGAGTCAGTATCAGCCCCAGCATTTT.

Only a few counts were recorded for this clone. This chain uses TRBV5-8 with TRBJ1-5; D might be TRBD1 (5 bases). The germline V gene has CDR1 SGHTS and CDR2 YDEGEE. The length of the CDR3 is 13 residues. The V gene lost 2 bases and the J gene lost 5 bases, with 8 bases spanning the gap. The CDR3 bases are TGTGCCAGCAGCTTTTCCAGGGATCAGCCCCAGCATTTT. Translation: CASSFSRDQPQHF.

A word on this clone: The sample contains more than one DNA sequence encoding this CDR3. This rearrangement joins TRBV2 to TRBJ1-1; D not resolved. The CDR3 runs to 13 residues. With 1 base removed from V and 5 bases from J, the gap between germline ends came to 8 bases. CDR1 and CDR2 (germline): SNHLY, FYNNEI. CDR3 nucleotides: TGTGCCAGCAGTGAAGGACCGGGGACTGAAGCTTTCTTT. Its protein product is CASSEGPGTEAFF.

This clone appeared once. CDR3 DNA: TGCAGCGCTTGGGGCATAACTGGACGCTCCTACGAGCAGTACTTC. Its translation: CSAWGITGRSYEQYF. J is TRBJ2-7 and V is TRBV29-1; D is possibly TRBD1 (5 bases). The length of the CDR3 is 15 residues. Germline V gives CDR1 SQVTM, CDR2 ANQGSEA. V was pared by 7 bases and J by 0 bases, with 19 bases between.

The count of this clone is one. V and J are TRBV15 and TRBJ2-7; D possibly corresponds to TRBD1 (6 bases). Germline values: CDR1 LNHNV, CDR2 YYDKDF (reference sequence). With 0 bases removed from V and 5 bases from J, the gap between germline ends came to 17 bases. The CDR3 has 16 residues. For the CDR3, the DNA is TGTGCCACCAGCAGAGATCTTAGGGGGTCCCAACACGAGCAGTACTTC. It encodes CATSRDLRGSQHEQYF.

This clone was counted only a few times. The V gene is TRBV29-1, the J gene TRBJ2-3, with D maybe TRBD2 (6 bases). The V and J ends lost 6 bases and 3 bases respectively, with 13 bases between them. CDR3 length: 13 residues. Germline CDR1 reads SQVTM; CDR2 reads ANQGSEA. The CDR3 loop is CSVGGGMTDTQYF. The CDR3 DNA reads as TGCAGCGTGGGTGGGGGGATGACAGATACGCAGTATTTT.

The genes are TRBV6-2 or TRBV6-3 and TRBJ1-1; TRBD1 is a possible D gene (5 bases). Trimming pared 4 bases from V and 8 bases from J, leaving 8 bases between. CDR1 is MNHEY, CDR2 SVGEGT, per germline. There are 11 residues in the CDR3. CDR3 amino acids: CASSLGREAFF. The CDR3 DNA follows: TGTGCCAGCAGTTTGGGGCGAGAAGCTTTCTTT.

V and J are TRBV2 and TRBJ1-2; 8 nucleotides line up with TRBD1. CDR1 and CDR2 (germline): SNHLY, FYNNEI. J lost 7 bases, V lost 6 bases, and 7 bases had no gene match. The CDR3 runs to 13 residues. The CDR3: CASSAGQGTGYTF. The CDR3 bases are TGTGCCAGCAGCGCTGGACAGGGCACTGGCTACACCTTC.

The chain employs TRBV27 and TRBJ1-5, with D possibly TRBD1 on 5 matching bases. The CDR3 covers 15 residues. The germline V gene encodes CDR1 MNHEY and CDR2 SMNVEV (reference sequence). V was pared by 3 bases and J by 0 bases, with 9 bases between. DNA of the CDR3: TGTGCCAGCAGTTTTGGACACAATAGCAATCAGCCCCAGCATTTT. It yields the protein CASSFGHNSNQPQHF.

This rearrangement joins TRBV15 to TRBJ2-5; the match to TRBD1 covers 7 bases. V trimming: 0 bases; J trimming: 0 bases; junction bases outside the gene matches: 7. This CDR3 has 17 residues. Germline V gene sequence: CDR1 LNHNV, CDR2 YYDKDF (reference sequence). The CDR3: CATSREGQLPYQETQYF. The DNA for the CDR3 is TGTGCCACCAGCAGAGAGGGACAGCTCCCGTACCAAGAGACCCAGTACTTC.

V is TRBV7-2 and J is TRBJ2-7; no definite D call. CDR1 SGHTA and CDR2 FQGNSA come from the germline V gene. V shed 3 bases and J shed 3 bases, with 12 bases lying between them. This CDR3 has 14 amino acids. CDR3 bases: TGTGCCAGCAGCTTCCCAGAGCGTATCTACGAGCAGTACTTC. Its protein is CASSFPERIYEQYF.

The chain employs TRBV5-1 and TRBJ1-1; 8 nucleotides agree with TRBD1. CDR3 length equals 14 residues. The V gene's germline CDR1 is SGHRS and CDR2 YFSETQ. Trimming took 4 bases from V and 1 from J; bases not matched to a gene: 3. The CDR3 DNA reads TGCGCCAGCAGCGACGGACAGGGGAACACTGAAGCTTTCTTT. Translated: CASSDGQGNTEAFF.

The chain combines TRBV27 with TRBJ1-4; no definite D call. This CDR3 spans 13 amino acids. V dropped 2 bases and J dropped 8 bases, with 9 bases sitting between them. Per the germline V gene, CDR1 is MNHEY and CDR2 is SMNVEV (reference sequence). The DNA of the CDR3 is TGTGCCAGCAGTTTAAGGCACCCCGAAAAACTGTTTTTT. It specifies CASSLRHPEKLFF.

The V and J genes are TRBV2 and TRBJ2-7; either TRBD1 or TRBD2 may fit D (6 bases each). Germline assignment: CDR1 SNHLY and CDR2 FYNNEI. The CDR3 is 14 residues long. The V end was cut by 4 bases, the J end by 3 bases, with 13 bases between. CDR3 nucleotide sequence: TGTGCCAGCAGTGTGGGGGGCGCCTACTACGAGCAGTACTTC. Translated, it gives CASSVGGAYYEQYF. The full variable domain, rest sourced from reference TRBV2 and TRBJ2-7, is EPEVTQTPSHQVTQMGQEVILRCVPISNHLYFYWYRQILGQKVEFLVSFYNNEISEKSEIFDDQFSVERPDGSNFTLKIRSTKLEDSAMYFCASSVGGAYYEQYFGPGTRLTVT.

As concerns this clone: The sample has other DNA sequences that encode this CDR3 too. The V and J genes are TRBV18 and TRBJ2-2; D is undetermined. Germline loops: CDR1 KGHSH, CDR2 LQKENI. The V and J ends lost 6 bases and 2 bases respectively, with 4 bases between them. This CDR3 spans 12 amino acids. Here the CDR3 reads CASSPNTGELFF. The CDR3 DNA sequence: TGTGCCAGCTCCCCAAACACCGGGGAGCTGTTTTTT.

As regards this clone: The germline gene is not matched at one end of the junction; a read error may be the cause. The CDR3 here is CASSEAQGAEQPQHF. CDR3 nucleotides: TGTGCCAGCAGCGAAGCACAGGGCGCGGAACAGCCCCAGCATTTT. This sequence joins TRBV2 and TRBJ1-5, with D maybe TRBD1 (6 bases). CDR3 length: 15 amino acids. CDR1 and CDR2 from the germline V gene are SNHLY and FYNNEI.

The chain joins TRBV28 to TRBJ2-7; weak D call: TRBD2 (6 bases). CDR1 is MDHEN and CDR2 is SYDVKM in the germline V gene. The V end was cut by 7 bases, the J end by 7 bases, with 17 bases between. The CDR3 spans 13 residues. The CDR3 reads CASKKTSNSEQYF. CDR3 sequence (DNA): TGTGCCAGCAAGAAGACTAGTAATTCAGAGCAGTACTTC.

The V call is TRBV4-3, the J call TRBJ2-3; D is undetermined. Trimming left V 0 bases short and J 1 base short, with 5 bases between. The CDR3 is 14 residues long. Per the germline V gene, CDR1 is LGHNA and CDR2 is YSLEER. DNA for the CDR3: TGCGCCAGCAGCCAAGAAGGCCGCACAGATACGCAGTATTTT. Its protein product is CASSQEGRTDTQYF.

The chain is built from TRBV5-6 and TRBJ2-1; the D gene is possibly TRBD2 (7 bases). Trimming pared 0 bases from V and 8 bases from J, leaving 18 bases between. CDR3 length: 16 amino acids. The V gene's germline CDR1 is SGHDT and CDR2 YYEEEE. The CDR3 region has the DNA TGTGCCAGCAGCTTGGGTTGGGCGGGGGCGGCGGATGAGCAGTTCTTC. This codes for CASSLGWAGAADEQFF.

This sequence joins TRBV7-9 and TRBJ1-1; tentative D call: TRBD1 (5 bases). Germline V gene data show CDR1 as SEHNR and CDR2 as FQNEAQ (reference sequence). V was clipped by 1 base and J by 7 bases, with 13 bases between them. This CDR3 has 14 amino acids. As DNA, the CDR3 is TGTGCCAGCAGCTTAGTCTTGAGGGACGGTGAAGCTTTCTTT. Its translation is CASSLVLRDGEAFF.

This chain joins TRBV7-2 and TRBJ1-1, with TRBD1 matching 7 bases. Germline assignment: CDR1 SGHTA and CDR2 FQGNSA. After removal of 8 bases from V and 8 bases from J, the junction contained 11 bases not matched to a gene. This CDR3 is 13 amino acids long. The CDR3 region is CASARDRTSEAFF. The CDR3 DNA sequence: TGTGCCAGCGCGCGGGACAGAACTTCCGAAGCTTTCTTT.

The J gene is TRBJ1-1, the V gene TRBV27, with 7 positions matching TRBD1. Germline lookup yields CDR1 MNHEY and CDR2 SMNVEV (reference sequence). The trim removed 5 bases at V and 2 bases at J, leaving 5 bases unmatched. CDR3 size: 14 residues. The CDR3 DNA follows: TGTGCCAGCAGTATCGGACAGGTTAACACTGAAGCTTTCTTT. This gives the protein CASSIGQVNTEAFF.

In DNA, the CDR3 is TGTGCCAGCAGCTGGGACTTCCCTACCTACGAGCAGTACTTC. Amino acids: CASSWDFPTYEQYF. The V gene is TRBV7-2, the J gene TRBJ2-7; D might be TRBD2 (6 bases). Trimming stripped 4 bases from V and 2 bases from J, with 12 bases between. Looked up from germline, CDR1 is SGHTA and CDR2 is FQGNSA. This CDR3 contains 14 residues.

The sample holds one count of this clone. The CDR3 sequence is CASSLVVSSPLHF. The CDR3, as DNA: TGTGCCAGCAGCTTAGTGGTTAGTTCACCCCTCCACTTT. V is TRBV7-9 and J is TRBJ1-6; D gene unclear. This CDR3 region has 13 residues. V shed 1 base and J shed 9 bases, with 7 bases lying between them. From germline, CDR1 is SEHNR and CDR2 FQNEAQ (reference sequence).

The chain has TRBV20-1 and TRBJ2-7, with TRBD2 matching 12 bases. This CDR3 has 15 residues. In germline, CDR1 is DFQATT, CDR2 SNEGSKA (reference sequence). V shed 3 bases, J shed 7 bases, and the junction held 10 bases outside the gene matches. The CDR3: CSASFPSGGAREQYF. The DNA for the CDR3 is TGCAGTGCTAGTTTCCCTAGCGGGGGGGCCCGGGAGCAGTACTTC.

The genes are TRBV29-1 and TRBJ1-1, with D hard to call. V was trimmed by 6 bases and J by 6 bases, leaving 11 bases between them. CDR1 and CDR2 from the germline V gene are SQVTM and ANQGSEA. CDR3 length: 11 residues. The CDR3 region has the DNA TGCAGCGTAGGGATCGGCGCTGAAGCTTTCTTT. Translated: CSVGIGAEAFF.

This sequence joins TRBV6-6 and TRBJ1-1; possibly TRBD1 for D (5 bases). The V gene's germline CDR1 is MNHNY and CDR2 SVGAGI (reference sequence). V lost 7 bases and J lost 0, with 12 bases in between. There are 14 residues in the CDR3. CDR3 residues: CASTPQELNTEAFF. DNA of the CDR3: TGTGCCAGCACCCCACAGGAGTTGAACACTGAAGCTTTCTTT.